This paragraph reports one TCR beta chain. Its target is not known. This record belongs to a study of T cells in Graves' hyperthyroidism and ophthalmopathy. Whole-study results and caveats: Patients with ophthalmopathy were separated from those with stable hyperthyroidism by a 13 V-J model.

There are 13 residues in the CDR3. Germline V gene data show CDR1 as LGHNA and CDR2 as YSLEER. Between the trimmed V and J ends, which lost 0 bases and 3 bases, there was a span of 3 bases. Graves' hyperthyroidism qualified as stable when ophthalmopathy did not progress within 18 months. Amplification yielded TCR beta CDR3 regions, with RNA transcripts as the source. The HTBI primer set served for first-round RT-PCR of the TCR CDR3. MiXCR was run by TCRdb on the multiplex PCR reads, yielding one entry per CDR3 protein. The table lists a few hundred thousand distinct CDR3 sequences, approximately 20% of them singletons.

The TCR comes from a man aged 35-49 years with Graves' hyperthyroidism. The rearrangement links TRBV4-3 to TRBJ1-5; D gene uncertain. Sample: blood. The CDR3 bases are TGCGCCAGCAGCCAAGAACCCAATCAGCCCCAGCATTTT. Amino acids: CASSQEPNQPQHF.